This is a list of T cell receptor beta chains from one sample in a study of human thymus T cells. Only in-frame clones appear in the TCRdb table, and some are missing; sequencing was by immunoSEQ multiplex PCR. Here the sample spans some 80,000 clones, around 96% being singletons. The sequenced material came from thymus tissue. Every receptor here comes from a boy under two years old with a congenital heart defect but otherwise immunologically healthy. The CDR3 runs from the conserved cysteine through the conserved F or W. Each record gives: clone size, D gene, J gene, V gene, CDR3 DNA, CDR3 protein. D genes are given only for firm matches. Some rows mark clone size as missing; the rest say once, few, many or name a class of expanded clone.

>-|-|TRBJ2-2|TRBV6-5
TGTGCCACCTGGGCCCTCACCGGGGAGCTGTTTTTT
CATWALTGELFF
>-|TRBD2|TRBJ2-5|TRBV12-5
TGTGCTAGTGCCGTCAGACTAGCGGGGGTGACCCAAGAGACCCAGTACTTC
CASAVRLAGVTQETQYF
>-|-|TRBJ2-1|TRBV4-2
TGTGCCAGCAGCCATTACTGGCAGCGGAGAAGCTACAATGAGCAGTTCTTC
CASSHYWQRRSYNEQFF
>-|-|TRBJ2-7|TRBV13
TGTGCCAGCAGCTTAAGAGGGGCCCCTTGCGAGCAGTACTTC
CASSLRGAPCEQYF
>-|TRBD1|TRBJ2-7|TRBV4-1
TGCGCCAGCAGCCCCCAGGGGGCCCCCTACGAGCAGTACTTC
CASSPQGAPYEQYF
>-|TRBD1|TRBJ1-2|TRBV7-2
TGTGCCAGCAGCCCGACAACCCCGACAGGGCGCTACTATGGCTACACCTTC
CASSPTTPTGRYYGYTF
>-|-|TRBJ2-3|TRBV18
TGTGCCAGCTCACCACACGGCACAGATACGCAGTATTTT
CASSPHGTDTQYF
>-|-|TRBJ2-7|TRBV28
TGTGCCAGCAGTTTTCCCCACCCAGCCCCCTACGAGCAGTACTTC
CASSFPHPAPYEQYF
>-|-|TRBJ2-7|TRBV7-8
TGTGCCAGCAGCTTAGACATGGGGGCATCCCGCTACGAGCAGTACTTC
CASSLDMGASRYEQYF
>-|-|TRBJ2-3|TRBV5-1
TGCGCCAGCAGCTTGAGGCGGGGAAACACAGATACGCAGTATTTT
CASSLRRGNTDTQYF
>once|TRBD1|TRBJ2-3|TRBV6-1
TGTGCCAGCAGTGAGATAACAGGGGGTACAGATACGCAGTATTTT
CASSEITGGTDTQYF
>-|-|TRBJ1-4|TRBV12-5
TGTGCGAGTCAGGGACCTTATGAAAAACTGTTTTTT
CASQGPYEKLFF
>-|TRBD1|TRBJ1-4|TRBV11-2
TGTGCCAGCAGCGGACAGGCAACTAATGAAAAACTGTTTTTT
CASSGQATNEKLFF
>-|-|TRBJ2-5|TRBV10-3
TGTGCCATCAGTGCAGGGGGAGGAGAGACCCAGTACTTC
CAISAGGGETQYF
>-|TRBD2|TRBJ2-3|TRBV7-2
TGTGCCAGCAGCTGCGCTGGACTAGGACCCACAGATACGCAGTATTTT
CASSCAGLGPTDTQYF
>once|-|TRBJ2-7|TRBV5-1
TGCGCCAGCAGCTTCTTGACGGACGACTCCTACGAGCAGTACTTC
CASSFLTDDSYEQYF
>-|-|TRBJ2-5|TRBV9
TGTGCCAGCAGCGTAGAGAAGGGAGGCTTTAAGGAGACCCAGTACTTC
CASSVEKGGFKETQYF
>-|TRBD1|TRBJ2-7|TRBV27
TGTGCCAGCAGTTTTGGGGGACAGAGAGAGCAGTACTTC
CASSFGGQREQYF
>-|-|TRBJ2-3|TRBV25-1
TGTGCCAGCAGTGTAAACCGGATGGAGGATAGACACACAGATACGCAGTATTTT
CASSVNRMEDRHTDTQYF
>-|-|TRBJ1-2|TRBV11-2
TGTGCCAGCAGCTTAGGGGCGCGGGGCTACACCTTC
CASSLGARGYTF
>-|TRBD2|TRBJ2-7|TRBV5-6
TGTGCCAGCAGCTTGACCCCTAGCGGGCCCACCTACGAGCAGTACTTC
CASSLTPSGPTYEQYF
>-|-|TRBJ2-7|TRBV18
TGTGCCAGCTCACCAGGACGGGACGCCTACGAGCAGTACTTC
CASSPGRDAYEQYF
>-|-|TRBJ2-1|TRBV4-2
TGTGCCAGCAGCCAAGAAAATGAGCAGTTCTTC
CASSQENEQFF
>once|-|TRBJ1-1|TRBV5-5
TGTGCCAGCAGCCGACAGCCGAAGAACACTGAAGCTTTCTTT
CASSRQPKNTEAFF
>-|-|TRBJ2-1|TRBV7-9
TGTGCCAGCAGCTTAGGCTCCGGGCGGTACAATGAGCAGTTCTTC
CASSLGSGRYNEQFF
>-|TRBD1|TRBJ1-5|TRBV7-9
TGTGCCAGCAGCAGGGACAGGGATCAGCCCCAGCATTTT
CASSRDRDQPQHF
>-|-|TRBJ1-1|TRBV27
TGTGCCAGCAGGACCAGGGTTAACACTGAAGCTTTCTTT
CASRTRVNTEAFF
>-|-|TRBJ2-3|TRBV6-5
TGTGCCAGCAGTTACGTTTCAGGGGGGAACACAGATACGCAGTATTTT
CASSYVSGGNTDTQYF
>-|-|TRBJ2-3|TRBV5-1
TGCGCCAGCAGCTGGGGGACAGAGCGGGAGAAAAGCACAGATACGCAGTATTTT
CASSWGTEREKSTDTQYF
>-|-|TRBJ2-7|TRBV21-1
TGTGCCAGCAGCCAATTGACAGGGTCCTACGAGCAGTACTTC
CASSQLTGSYEQYF
>-|-|TRBJ1-2|TRBV18
TGTGCCAGCTCACCAGGAGGGACTTACTATGGCTACACCTTC
CASSPGGTYYGYTF
>-|TRBD2|TRBJ2-1|TRBV9
TGTGCCAGCAGCGTAAAGCGGGGGGGCCCCTACAATGAGCAGTTCTTC
CASSVKRGGPYNEQFF
>-|TRBD2|TRBJ2-7|TRBV2
TGTGCCAGCAGTGAAGCGCGGGGGGGTGCCTACGAGCAGTACTTC
CASSEARGGAYEQYF
>once|-|TRBJ2-3|TRBV4-3
TGCGCCAGCAGCCAAGATTGGACCCACAAAATGGATACGCAGTATTTT
CASSQDWTHKMDTQYF
>-|-|TRBJ1-4|TRBV28
TGTGCCAGGAGTTCACGAGAGATGGGGAATACCCGTGAAAAACTGTTTTTT
CARSSREMGNTREKLFF
>-|-|TRBJ2-2|TRBV16
TGTGCCAGCAGCCAATCGGTTGCCGGGGAGCTGTTTTTT
CASSQSVAGELFF
>once|TRBD1|TRBJ1-5|TRBV19
TGTGCCAGTAGGAACAGGGGATCGAATCAGCCCCAGCATTTT
CASRNRGSNQPQHF
>once|-|TRBJ1-1|TRBV30
TGTGCCTGGATGGATGGGGGCACTGAAGCTTTCTTT
CAWMDGGTEAFF
>-|TRBD1|TRBJ2-7|TRBV27
TGTGCCAGCAGTTTATCTGGGACAGGTGATTACGAGCAGTACTTC
CASSLSGTGDYEQYF
>-|-|TRBJ1-4|TRBV30
TGTGCCTGGAGTGTACGAAGACAGGACCCTAATGAAAAACTGTTTTTT
CAWSVRRQDPNEKLFF
>once|-|TRBJ1-1|TRBV6-5
TGTGCCAGCAGGGGTCGAGGGTGGGGGGTGACTGAAGCTTTCTTT
CASRGRGWGVTEAFF
>-|TRBD1|TRBJ1-4|TRBV7-2
TGTGCCAGCAGCTTAGGAAGGGCCGGACAGGGGTTAAATGAAAAACTGTTTTTT
CASSLGRAGQGLNEKLFF
>-|TRBD2|TRBJ2-3|TRBV2
TGTGCCAGCAGGGATAGCGGGGACCCCTACTCTAGCACAGATACGCAGTATTTT
CASRDSGDPYSSTDTQYF
>-|TRBD2|TRBJ2-3|TRBV7-2
TGTGCCAGCAGCTTCGGGGAGGGTCAAGATACGCAGTATTTT
CASSFGEGQDTQYF
>-|-|TRBJ2-7|TRBV11-2
TGTGCCAGCAGCTTAAGTAACCGGTCGGACTTAAATTCCTACGAGCAGTACTTC
CASSLSNRSDLNSYEQYF
>-|-|TRBJ1-1|TRBV19
TGTGCCAGTAGTGGAGAACAGGGACTCGACACTGAAGCTTTCTTT
CASSGEQGLDTEAFF
>-|-|TRBJ1-3|TRBV7-2
TGTGCCAGCAGCTGGAAACGGGGAAACACCATATATTTT
CASSWKRGNTIYF
>-|-|TRBJ2-7|TRBV7-9
TGTGCCAGCAGCCTATCAACGGTCCTACTTAGCTCCTACGAGCAGTACTTC
CASSLSTVLLSSYEQYF
>-|-|TRBJ1-4|TRBV6-5
TGTGCCAGCAGTGCTGCCGATGAAAAACTGTTTTTT
CASSAADEKLFF
>-|TRBD1|TRBJ1-2|TRBV7-2
TGTGCCAGCATCGATACACCGGGACCGGACAGGAGCTTCTATGGCTACACCTTC
CASIDTPGPDRSFYGYTF
>-|-|TRBJ2-5|TRBV4-1
TGCGCCAGCAGCCAAGAATGGCGGGGCGACGCTAAACCGAAACAAGAGACCCAGTACTTC
CASSQEWRGDAKPKQETQYF
>-|-|TRBJ2-6|TRBV27
TGTGCCAGCAGTTTTCGAATGTCGGCTGGGGCCAACGTCCTGACTTTC
CASSFRMSAGANVLTF